Below, 14 T cell receptor beta chains from the same sample are listed, as sequenced in a study of CD8 T cells in Susac syndrome. With random hexamers, reverse transcription was performed on roughly 0.5 to 1 ug of RNA. TCRdb re-derived calls from the immunoSEQ multiplex PCR reads in MiXCR, one entry per CDR3 protein. Of 20,000 or so distinct CDR3 sequences in the sample, approximately 96% were seen once. Sequencing used CD8+ T cells from PBMCs. These receptors were collected from a human donor in good health.

The V call is TRBV27, the J call TRBJ1-5; no clear D. The ends were cut back, 6 bases at V and 6 bases at J, with 15 bases in the middle. The CDR3 runs 14 residues. Germline assignment: CDR1 MNHEY and CDR2 SMNVEV (reference sequence). The CDR3 here is CASSPGLPSQPQHF. CDR3 nucleotide sequence: TGTGCCAGCAGCCCGGGTCTACCGAGTCAGCCCCAGCATTTT.

The rearrangement links TRBV13 to TRBJ2-7, with TRBD1 matching 8 bases. Germline V gene lookup returns CDR1 PRHDT and CDR2 FYEKMQ (reference sequence). After removal of 5 bases from V and 3 bases from J, the junction contained 12 bases not matched to a gene. The CDR3 is made up of 16 amino acids. CDR3: CASSERQGPRRYEQYV. The CDR3 coding sequence is TGTGCCAGCAGCGAGCGACAGGGGCCTAGGCGCTACGAGCAGTACGTC.

The genes are TRBV7-2 and TRBJ1-2; tentatively, D is TRBD1 (5 bases). The CDR3 has 14 amino acids. V was cut by 0 bases and J by 7 bases, with 12 bases left in between. Germline-derived CDR1 and CDR2 are SGHTA and FQGNSA. CDR3 nucleotide sequence: TGTGCCAGCAGCTTAGCGGTGAGGGGCGCTGGCTACACCTTC. It encodes CASSLAVRGAGYTF. The entire variable domain, with the rest obtained from reference TRBV7-2 and TRBJ1-2, is as follows: GAGVSQSPSNKVTEKGKDVELRCDPISGHTALYWYRQSLGQGLEFLIYFQGNSAPDKSGLPSDRFSAERTGGSVSTLTIQRTQQEDSAVYLCASSLAVRGAGYTFGSGTRLTVV.

This rearrangement joins TRBV9 to TRBJ2-7; the D gene is possibly TRBD2 (5 bases). The CDR3 extends over 14 amino acids. Trimming cost V 4 bases and J 1 base, with 12 bases left between them. Germline V gene sequence: CDR1 SGDLS, CDR2 YYNGEE. CDR3 loop: CASSSGEISYEQYV. The CDR3 DNA is TGTGCCAGCAGCTCCGGGGAGATATCCTACGAGCAGTACGTC.

A single count supports this clonotype. The chain has TRBV27 and TRBJ2-3; unclear D gene. V was pared by 2 bases and J by 3 bases, with 6 bases between. Germline values: CDR1 MNHEY, CDR2 SMNVEV (reference sequence). The CDR3 covers 13 residues. The CDR3 loop is CASSLAWTDTQYF. The CDR3 DNA is TGTGCCAGCAGTTTAGCGTGGACAGATACGCAGTATTTT.

The rearrangement uses TRBV2 and TRBJ2-1; 9 bases fit TRBD2. Losses at the gene ends were 6 bases for V and 7 bases for J; bases not matched to a gene: 10. The V gene's germline CDR1 is SNHLY and CDR2 FYNNEI. CDR3 length: 15 amino acids. CDR3 sequence: CASRAGTSSNNEQFF. CDR3 nucleotides: TGTGCCAGCAGAGCCGGGACTAGCTCTAATAATGAGCAGTTCTTC.

V usage is TRBV24-1 and J usage is TRBJ2-2; no firm D call. V lost 2 bases, J lost 6 bases, and 9 bases lay in between. The length of the CDR3 is 14 residues. Per germline, CDR1 KGHDR and CDR2 SFDVKD. The CDR3 protein is CATSDSDNPGELFF. The CDR3 DNA reads TGTGCCACCAGTGATTCAGACAACCCCGGGGAGCTGTTTTTT.

The chain uses TRBV29-1 and TRBJ2-7, with 12 bases aligning to TRBD2. Germline lookup yields CDR1 SQVTM and CDR2 ANQGSEA. Trimming removed 6 bases from V and 3 bases from J; junction bases left unmatched: 9. The length of the CDR3 is 15 residues. The CDR3 DNA follows: TGCAGCGTGGGGGAGGCTAGCGGGAGGGTCTACGAGCAGTACTTC. It specifies CSVGEASGRVYEQYF.

The rearrangement uses TRBV11-2 and TRBJ2-3, with D unresolved. The length of the CDR3 is 12 residues. Germline V gene data show CDR1 as SGHAT and CDR2 as FQNNGV. The V gene lost 3 bases and the J gene lost 5 bases, with 6 bases spanning the gap. The CDR3 sequence is CASSFVGDTQYF. The DNA for the CDR3 is TGTGCCAGCAGCTTTGTCGGAGATACGCAGTATTTT. Supplemented by reference TRBV11-2 and TRBJ2-3, the full variable domain reads EAGVAQSPRYKIIEKRQSVAFWCNPISGHATLYWYQQILGQGPKLLIQFQNNGVVDDSQLPKDRFSAERLKGVDSTLKIQPAKLEDSAVYLCASSFVGDTQYFGPGTRLTVL.

The chain couples TRBV18 to TRBJ2-3; D is ambiguous. This CDR3 is 14 amino acids long. Trimming stripped 3 bases from V and 3 bases from J, with 10 bases between. CDR1 is KGHSH and CDR2 is LQKENI in the germline V gene. The CDR3 loop reads CASSPAEETDTQYF. CDR3 in DNA: TGTGCCAGCTCACCTGCGGAAGAGACAGATACGCAGTATTTT.

The rearrangement joins TRBV15 to TRBJ2-2; tentative D call: TRBD2 (5 bases). The CDR3 sequence is 16 residues long. Trimming pared 1 base from V and 0 bases from J, leaving 9 bases between. From germline, CDR1 is LNHNV and CDR2 YYDKDF (reference sequence). CDR3 protein: CATSRVSGSNTGELFF. In nucleotides, the CDR3 is TGTGCCACCAGCAGAGTAAGCGGCTCGAACACCGGGGAGCTGTTTTTT.

This sequence joins TRBV5-4 and TRBJ2-1; no firm D call. The CDR3 loop spans 14 amino acids. V was pared by 1 base and J by 7 bases, with 12 bases between. Looked up from germline, CDR1 is SGHNT and CDR2 is YYREEE (reference sequence). The CDR3 DNA is TGTGCCAGCAGCTTGATGCAGGATGTGAATGAGCAGTTCTTC. Protein: CASSLMQDVNEQFF. Combining the CDR3 with reference TRBV5-4 and TRBJ2-1 gives the whole variable domain ETGVTQSPTHLIKTRGQQVTLRCSSQSGHNTVSWYQQALGQGPQFIFQYYREEENGRGNFPPRFSGLQFPNYSSELNVNALELDDSALYLCASSLMQDVNEQFFGPGTRLTVL.

The CDR3 is CASSQEGGDEQYV. The CDR3 nucleotides are TGCGCCAGCAGCCAAGAAGGGGGAGACGAGCAGTACGTC. The rearrangement links TRBV4-3 to TRBJ2-7; possibly TRBD1 for D (6 bases). Germline V lookup: CDR1 LGHNA, CDR2 YSLEER. Trimming cost V 0 bases and J 5 bases, with 8 bases left between them. The CDR3 is 13 residues long.

The chain links TRBV5-5 to TRBJ1-1, with D possibly matching TRBD1 (6 bases). Germline V lookup: CDR1 SGHKS, CDR2 YYEKEE (reference sequence). The V and J ends lost 0 bases and 1 base respectively, with 16 bases between them. The CDR3 extends over 17 amino acids. The CDR3 sequence is CASSLGGGRVRNTEAFF. The DNA of the CDR3 is TGTGCCAGCAGCTTGGGGGGGGGCAGGGTGAGGAACACTGAAGCTTTCTTT.